These 15 T cell receptor beta chains were all obtained from the same sample, sequenced in a study of response to subunit inactivated influenza vaccine. One entry per CDR3 protein results from TCRdb running MiXCR on the RT-PCR reads. The sample holds 150,000 to 200,000 distinct CDR3 sequences, less than 15% seen once. The sample was also reused in another study, on T cells expressing NK-cell markers. That paper notes: UMI-tagged 5'RACE template switching yielded the TCR beta cDNA.

The input for sequencing was CD8+ T cells sorted from PBMCs, taken 11 to 12 days after vaccination. These receptors originate from a middle-aged man who received an inactivated influenza vaccine.

This clonotype turned up a few times. A much more abundant neighbour one base away suggests this may be a read error. The chain has TRBV7-9 and TRBJ2-4; D is possibly TRBD1 (6 bases). Germline lookup yields CDR1 SEHNR and CDR2 FQNEAQ (reference sequence). This CDR3 is built from 11 residues. Trimming pared 1 base from V and 13 bases from J, leaving 8 bases between. CDR3 region: CASSLGTDQYF. In nucleotides, the CDR3 is TGTGCCAGCAGCTTAGGGACAGACCAGTACTTC.

CDR3 amino acids: CASSSYRDDNSPLHF. For the CDR3, the DNA is TGCGCCAGCAGCTCATACAGGGATGACAATTCACCCCTCCACTTT. The chain joins TRBV4-1 to TRBJ1-6; possibly TRBD1 for D (6 bases). V lost 5 bases and J lost 7, with 15 bases in between. This CDR3 has 15 amino acids. The germline CDR1 and CDR2 sequences are MGHRA and YSYEKL.

This clonotype showed up just a few times. The rearrangement links TRBV7-9 to TRBJ2-1; a weak D match, TRBD2 (6 bases). CDR1 and CDR2 from the germline V gene are SEHNR and FQNEAQ (reference sequence). The CDR3 is made up of 12 amino acids. Trimming stripped 4 bases from V and 9 bases from J, with 10 bases between. The CDR3: CASSSGLLEQFF. In nucleotides, the CDR3 is TGTGCCAGCAGCTCAGGACTACTTGAGCAGTTCTTC.

The chain combines TRBV6-2 or TRBV6-3 with TRBJ2-4, with TRBD1 matching 8 bases. Germline V gene lookup returns CDR1 MNHEY and CDR2 SVGEGT. J gave up 1 base and V 0 bases, and 11 bases lay outside the gene matches. The CDR3 length is 19 residues. CDR3 bases: TGTGCCAGCAGTTACTCCATATCAAGGACAGGGTTTGCCAAAAACATTCAGTACTTC. As protein: CASSYSISRTGFAKNIQYF.

The sample holds a few counts of this clonotype. V usage is TRBV29-1 and J usage is TRBJ1-1; D remains ambiguous. V was shortened by 7 bases and J by 1 base, with 7 bases between the two germline ends. The CDR3 sequence is 11 residues long. From germline, CDR1 is SQVTM and CDR2 ANQGSEA. The chain's CDR3 is CSAVTNTEAFF. In DNA, the CDR3 is TGCAGCGCAGTAACGAACACTGAAGCTTTCTTT.

The V and J genes are TRBV5-8 and TRBJ1-3; D is unresolved. V dropped 4 bases and J dropped 0 bases, with 14 bases sitting between them. Per the germline V gene, CDR1 is SGHTS and CDR2 is YDEGEE. The CDR3 is made up of 16 amino acids. The CDR3 sequence: CASSPLNVGSGNTIYF. CDR3 coding DNA: TGTGCCAGCAGCCCTCTGAACGTGGGCTCTGGAAACACCATATATTTT.

The table lists this clonotype with many counts. This chain joins TRBV11-2 and TRBJ1-5, with D perhaps TRBD1 (5 bases). V was cut by 5 bases and J by 4 bases, with 9 bases left in between. CDR3 length: 13 residues. Germline CDR1 SGHAT, CDR2 FQNNGV. The CDR3 bases are TGTGCCAGCAGCCAGGACATGAATCAGCCCCAGCATTTT. This sequence encodes CASSQDMNQPQHF.

This clonotype came up a few times. This chain uses TRBV5-1 with TRBJ2-7; D call uncertain. Trimming removed 0 bases at V and 5 bases at J, with 12 bases between. The CDR3 is 14 residues long. CDR1 and CDR2 (germline): SGHRS, YFSETQ. The CDR3 coding sequence is TGCGCCAGCAGCTTGGCCCTACCAAACGACGAGCAGTACTTC. Translating it yields CASSLALPNDEQYF. Filled out from reference TRBV5-1 and TRBJ2-7, the complete variable domain reads KAGVTQTPRYLIKTRGQQVTLSCSPISGHRSVSWYQQTPGQGLQFLFEYFSETQRNKGNFPGRFSGRQFSNSRSEMNVSTLELGDSALYLCASSLALPNDEQYFGPGTRLTVT.

This clonotype occurred a few times. The J gene is TRBJ2-7, the V gene TRBV2; D gene ambiguous. CDR3 size: 15 residues. Deletions cut 7 bases from V and 5 bases from J, with 21 bases between. Germline CDR1 reads SNHLY; CDR2 reads FYNNEI. CDR3 DNA: TGTGCCAGCATGGTAAGACGGGTGGATCTCCACGAGCAGTACTTC. This translates into CASMVRRVDLHEQYF.

A word on this clonotype: At one of its ends the junction is not consistent with the germline gene, which may arise from a read error. The V call is TRBV7-9, the J call TRBJ1-2; unclear D gene. Germline V gene data show CDR1 as SEHNR and CDR2 as FQNEAQ (reference sequence). The CDR3 loop spans 13 amino acids. CDR3 nucleotides: TGTGCCAGCATCTTAGCCGGGGACTATGGCTACACCTTC. It encodes CASILAGDYGYTF. The whole variable domain, filled in from reference TRBV7-9 and TRBJ1-2, reads DTGVSQNPRHKITKRGQNVTFRCDPISEHNRLYWYRQTLGQGPEFLTYFQNEAQLEKSRLLSDRFSAERPKGSFSTLEIQRTEQGDSAMYLCASILAGDYGYTFGSGTRLTVV.

V and J are TRBV28 and TRBJ2-5; 9 nucleotides align to TRBD1. Germline-derived CDR1 and CDR2 are MDHEN and SYDVKM. This CDR3 has 15 residues. Trimming took 5 bases from V and 2 from J; bases not matched to a gene: 6. The CDR3: CASSLATGGQETQYF. Written as DNA, the CDR3 is TGTGCCAGCAGTCTGGCGACAGGGGGGCAAGAGACCCAGTACTTC.

This chain uses TRBV6-5 with TRBJ2-2, with D hard to call. The CDR3 consists of 15 residues. The V gene lost 0 bases and the J gene lost 4 bases, with 9 bases spanning the gap. CDR1 is MNHEY, CDR2 SVGAGI, per germline. The CDR3 coding sequence is TGTGCCAGCAGTTACTCTCCCGGGTCCACCGGGGAGCTGTTTTTT. Its protein product is CASSYSPGSTGELFF.

The V call is TRBV6-1, the J call TRBJ2-1; 11 bases line up with TRBD2. Germline V gene lookup returns CDR1 MNHNS and CDR2 SASEGT. The V segment lost 6 bases and the J segment 4 bases; nucleotides outside the gene matches: 5. This CDR3 has 15 amino acids. The CDR3 DNA sequence: TGTGCCAGCAGCCACGGGACTAGCGGTTACAATGAGCAGTTCTTC. Its translation: CASSHGTSGYNEQFF.

The sample holds many counts of this clonotype. The rearrangement links TRBV4-2 to TRBJ2-5, with D perhaps being TRBD1 or TRBD2 (6 bases each). With 2 bases removed from V and 5 bases from J, the gap between germline ends came to 18 bases. Germline V gene data show CDR1 as LGHNA and CDR2 as YNFKEQ. The CDR3 extends over 16 amino acids. DNA of the CDR3: TGTGCCAGCAGCCAACCCGGGGGCAAGGAGTCTGAGACCCAGTACTTC. Translated: CASSQPGGKESETQYF.

J is TRBJ2-7 and V is TRBV7-2, with 10 bases matching TRBD2. In germline, CDR1 is SGHTA, CDR2 FQGNSA. The J segment lost 3 bases and the V segment lost 6 bases, leaving 5 bases of the junction unmatched. The CDR3 sequence is 14 residues long. The CDR3 reads CASSYSGGIYEQYF. The CDR3, as DNA: TGTGCCAGCAGTTATAGCGGGGGGATCTACGAGCAGTACTTC.